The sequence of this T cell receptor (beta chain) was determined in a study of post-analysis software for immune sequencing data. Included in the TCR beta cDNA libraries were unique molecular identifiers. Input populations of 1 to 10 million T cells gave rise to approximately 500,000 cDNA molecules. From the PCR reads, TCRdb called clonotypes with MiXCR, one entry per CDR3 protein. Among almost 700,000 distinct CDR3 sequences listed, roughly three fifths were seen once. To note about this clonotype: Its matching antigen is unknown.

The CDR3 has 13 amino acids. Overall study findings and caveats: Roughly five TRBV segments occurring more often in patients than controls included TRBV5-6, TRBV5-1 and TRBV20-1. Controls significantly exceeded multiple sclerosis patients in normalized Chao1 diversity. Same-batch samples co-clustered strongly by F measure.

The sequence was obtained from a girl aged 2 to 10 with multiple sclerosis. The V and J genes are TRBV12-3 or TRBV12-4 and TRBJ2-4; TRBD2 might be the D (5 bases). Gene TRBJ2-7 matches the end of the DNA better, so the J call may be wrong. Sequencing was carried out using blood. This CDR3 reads CASSPTGVYEQYF. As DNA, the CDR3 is TGTGCCAGCAGTCCGACCGGGGTCTACGAGCAGTACTTC.